These 8 T cell receptor beta chains were all obtained from the same sample, sequenced in a study of OX40 agonist ivuxolimab in advanced cancers. The protocol was immunoSEQ multiplex PCR, while the TCRdb copy is restricted to in-frame clones and leaves out a portion. The profile shows about 100,000 clones, about 91% of them singletons. The specimen comprised CD4+ or CD8+ T cells sorted from blood, sampled in a trial of the OX40 agonist ivuxolimab. Receptors were obtained from an adult with an advanced solid tumor such as melanoma, head and neck, liver or kidney cancer.

The J gene is TRBJ2-1, the V gene TRBV18, with 7 nucleotides matching TRBD2. The length of the CDR3 is 15 residues. V lost 2 bases, J lost 5 bases, and 6 bases stayed unmatched. The germline gives CDR1 KGHSH, CDR2 LQKENI. The CDR3 region is CASSPWAGVDNEQFF. For the CDR3, the DNA is TGTGCCAGCTCACCATGGGCGGGAGTGGACAATGAGCAGTTCTTC.

V and J are TRBV2 and TRBJ2-3; D uncertain. Trimming took 4 bases from V and 1 from J, leaving 12 bases between them. In germline, CDR1 is SNHLY, CDR2 FYNNEI. CDR3 length equals 15 residues. CDR3: CASSGNTRRTDTQYF. CDR3 nucleotides: TGTGCCAGCAGTGGGAATACCAGGCGCACAGATACGCAGTATTTT.

V is TRBV11-3 and J is TRBJ2-7; TRBD1 matches at 9 bases. With V trimmed by 4 bases and J by 5 bases, 9 bases remained unmatched. The germline CDR1 and CDR2 sequences are SGHNT and YENEEA. The length of the CDR3 is 15 residues. Here the CDR3 reads CASSSPGQGSNEQYF. The CDR3 DNA follows: TGTGCCAGCAGCTCTCCGGGACAGGGTAGTAACGAGCAGTACTTC.

This chain uses TRBV11-3 with TRBJ2-5; 9 nucleotides match TRBD1. The germline V gene has CDR1 SGHNT and CDR2 YENEEA. V gave up 5 bases and J gave up 4 bases; unmatched junction bases: 5. The CDR3 length is 14 residues. The CDR3 DNA sequence: TGTGCCAGCAGCGCGGGACAGGGTTTAGAGACCCAGTACTTC. Encoded protein: CASSAGQGLETQYF.

The rearrangement uses TRBV5-1 and TRBJ1-2; D is ambiguous. Germline loops: CDR1 SGHRS, CDR2 YFSETQ. V dropped 0 bases and J dropped 0 bases, with 12 bases sitting between them. This CDR3 has 16 amino acids. CDR3 residues: CASSLGTTWTNYGYTF. CDR3 nucleotide sequence: TGCGCCAGCAGCTTGGGGACCACGTGGACTAACTATGGCTACACCTTC.

V and J are TRBV7-2 and TRBJ2-3; the match to TRBD2 covers 13 bases. Trimming removed 6 bases from V and 4 bases from J; junction bases left unmatched: 7. The CDR3 is made up of 16 amino acids. Germline V gene data show CDR1 as SGHTA and CDR2 as FQGNSA. This chain's CDR3 is CASSRGLAGVSDTQYF. The CDR3 DNA sequence: TGTGCCAGCAGTCGCGGACTAGCGGGAGTTTCAGATACGCAGTATTTT.

The rearrangement uses TRBV6-1 and TRBJ1-3; no clear D gene. Germline V gene sequence: CDR1 MNHNS, CDR2 SASEGT. V was trimmed by 4 bases and J by 3 bases, leaving 16 bases between them. The CDR3 is made up of 16 amino acids. CDR3 loop: CASSGSLGEVGNTIYF. In DNA, the CDR3 is TGTGCCAGCAGTGGGAGTCTTGGTGAGGTTGGAAACACCATATATTTT.

This chain connects TRBV27 to TRBJ1-5; possibly TRBD1 for D (5 bases). Trimming shortened V by 4 bases and J by 7 bases, and 17 bases separated the two germline ends. The germline V gene encodes CDR1 MNHEY and CDR2 SMNVEV (reference sequence). This CDR3 is 15 amino acids long. This CDR3 reads CASSSGRGGEQPQHF. DNA of the CDR3: TGTGCCAGCAGTTCCGGTCGGGGGGGGGAACAGCCCCAGCATTTT.